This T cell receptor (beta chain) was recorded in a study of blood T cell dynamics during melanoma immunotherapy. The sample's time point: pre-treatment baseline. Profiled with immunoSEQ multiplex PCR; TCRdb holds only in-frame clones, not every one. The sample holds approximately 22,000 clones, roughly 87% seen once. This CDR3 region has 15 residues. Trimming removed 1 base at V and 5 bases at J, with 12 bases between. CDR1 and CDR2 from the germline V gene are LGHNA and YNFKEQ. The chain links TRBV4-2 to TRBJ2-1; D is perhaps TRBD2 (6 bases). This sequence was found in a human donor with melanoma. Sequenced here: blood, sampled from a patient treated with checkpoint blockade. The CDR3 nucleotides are TGTGCCAGCAGCCAAGGGACTACCCACAACAATGAGCAGTTCTTC. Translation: CASSQGTTHNNEQFF.